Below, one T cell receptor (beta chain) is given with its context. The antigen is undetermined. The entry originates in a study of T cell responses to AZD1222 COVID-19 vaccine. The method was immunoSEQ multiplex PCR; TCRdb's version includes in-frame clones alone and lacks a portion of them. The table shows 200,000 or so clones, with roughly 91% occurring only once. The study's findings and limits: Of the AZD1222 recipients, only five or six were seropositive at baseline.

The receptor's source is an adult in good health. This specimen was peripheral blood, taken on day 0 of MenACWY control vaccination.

DNA of the CDR3: TGTGCCAGTATGGACACCTCTGGGGCCAACGTCCTGACTTTC. It encodes CASMDTSGANVLTF. The J gene is TRBJ2-6, the V gene TRBV19; D is possibly TRBD1 (5 bases). The CDR3 is 14 amino acids. Germline V CDR1 and CDR2: LNHDA, SQIVND (reference sequence). Trimming left V 7 bases short and J 0 bases short, with 7 bases between.